The next 16 T cell receptor beta chains were all read from a single sample in a study of blood T cells in healthy people across ages. It was with a sample-barcoded 5' primer and a J-beta primer mix that a second PCR of roughly 7 to 12 cycles was run. One entry per CDR3 protein results from TCRdb running MiXCR on the 5' RACE reads. The repertoire includes about 1.4 million distinct CDR3 sequences, approximately 59% of them detected once, and over 5.5% sits in the top ten. Sequenced: blood. The receptors were sampled from a man younger than 30 in good health.

The chain joins TRBV5-1 to TRBJ1-1, with D possibly TRBD1 on 5 matching bases. V was clipped by 0 bases and J by 1 base, with 16 bases between them. The CDR3 contains 17 residues. Germline V lookup: CDR1 SGHRS, CDR2 YFSETQ. The DNA of the CDR3 is TGCGCCAGCAGCTTGGGGGACTGGGGGGAGACGAACACTGAAGCTTTCTTT. This sequence encodes CASSLGDWGETNTEAFF.

The chain joins TRBV15 to TRBJ1-1; no clear D gene. Germline CDR1 reads LNHNV; CDR2 reads YYDKDF (reference sequence). V dropped 5 bases and J dropped 2 bases, with 6 bases sitting between them. The CDR3 is made up of 12 amino acids. This CDR3 is CATSPINTEAFF. DNA of the CDR3: TGTGCCACCAGCCCTATCAACACTGAAGCTTTCTTT.

V is TRBV18 and J is TRBJ2-3; D not resolved. V was cut by 0 bases and J by 4 bases, with 5 bases left in between. The CDR3 is 13 residues long. Germline CDR1 reads KGHSH; CDR2 reads LQKENI. This CDR3 is CASSPPSSDTQYF. DNA for the CDR3: TGTGCCAGCTCACCACCGTCGTCAGATACGCAGTATTTT.

The chain joins TRBV4-1 to TRBJ2-3; TRBD2 agrees at 13 bases. In germline, CDR1 is MGHRA, CDR2 YSYEKL. Germline trimming cut 2 bases from V and 5 bases from J; bases unmatched to any gene: 4. CDR3 length equals 16 residues. Here the CDR3 reads CASSQTSGREEDTQYF. In nucleotides, the CDR3 is TGCGCCAGCAGCCAAACTAGCGGGAGGGAGGAAGATACGCAGTATTTT.

This clonotype was picked up one time. The chain employs TRBV7-9 and TRBJ2-3, with 7 bases aligning to TRBD2. Germline values: CDR1 SEHNR, CDR2 FQNEAQ (reference sequence). The CDR3 is made up of 14 amino acids. V gave up 5 bases and J gave up 8 bases; unmatched junction bases: 10. The CDR3 nucleotides are TGTGCCAGCAGCCCATTTGACAGCGGGGCTACGCAGTATTTT. As protein: CASSPFDSGATQYF.

This clonotype was found once. The chain combines TRBV27 with TRBJ2-1, with D possibly TRBD1 on 7 matching bases. The CDR3 extends over 15 amino acids. V was cut by 4 bases and J by 9 bases, with 19 bases left in between. In germline, CDR1 is MNHEY, CDR2 SMNVEV (reference sequence). CDR3 bases: TGTGCCAGCAGTTATGGCTCAGGGGGGAGTGCTGAGCAGTTCTTC. This gives the protein CASSYGSGGSAEQFF.

CDR3 in DNA: TGTGCCAGCAGTACCCTAAGGACAGTTGAAGAGACCCAGTACTTC. Encoded protein: CASSTLRTVEETQYF. The chain uses TRBV2 and TRBJ2-5; a possible D gene is TRBD1 (6 bases). The V and J ends lost 5 bases and 3 bases respectively, with 16 bases between them. The germline CDR1 and CDR2 sequences are SNHLY and FYNNEI. This CDR3 contains 15 residues.

The chain employs TRBV28 and TRBJ2-1; no clear D gene. This CDR3 has 11 residues. Germline V gene sequence: CDR1 MDHEN, CDR2 SYDVKM. V shed 8 bases and J shed 2 bases, with 4 bases lying between them. As DNA, the CDR3 is TGTGCCAGCCTAGCCTACAATGAGCAGTTCTTC. This encodes CASLAYNEQFF. Full variable domain (remainder filled in from reference TRBV28 and TRBJ2-1): DVKVTQSSRYLVKRTGEKVFLECVQDMDHENMFWYRQDPGLGLRLIYFSYDVKMKEKGDIPEGYSVSREKKERFSLILESASTNQTSMYLCASLAYNEQFFGPGTRLTVL.

The genes are TRBV5-1 and TRBJ2-6; D is ambiguous. CDR1 is SGHRS and CDR2 is YFSETQ in the germline V gene. V dropped 3 bases and J dropped 4 bases, with 11 bases sitting between them. The CDR3 covers 15 residues. The CDR3 reads CASSWAQMGANVLTF. For the CDR3, the DNA is TGCGCCAGCAGCTGGGCCCAGATGGGGGCCAACGTCCTGACTTTC.

The gene calls are TRBV7-2 and TRBJ2-3; D remains unclear. The germline V gene encodes CDR1 SGHTA and CDR2 FQGNSA. The CDR3 length is 14 residues. Trimming cost V 5 bases and J 0 bases, with 9 bases left between them. CDR3 sequence reads: CASSALTSTDTQYF. Here the CDR3 DNA reads TGTGCCAGCAGCGCTCTCACTAGCACAGATACGCAGTATTTT.

V is TRBV19 and J is TRBJ1-2, with 11 bases fitting TRBD1. Germline CDR1 is LNHDA and CDR2 is SQIVND (reference sequence). V dropped 8 bases and J dropped 0; count of bases not matched to a gene: 5. The CDR3 extends over 15 amino acids. CDR3 in DNA: TGTGCCAGTGATGGACAGGGGGCTTCTAACTATGGCTACACCTTC. Amino acids: CASDGQGASNYGYTF.

The genes are TRBV11-3 and TRBJ1-1; 7 bases agree with TRBD1. The ends lost 1 base at V and 4 bases at J; junction bases unmatched: 6. The CDR3 consists of 15 residues. In germline, CDR1 is SGHNT, CDR2 YENEEA. CDR3 in amino acids: CASSLGGQQSTEAFF. The CDR3 bases are TGTGCCAGCAGCTTAGGGGGACAGCAAAGCACTGAAGCTTTCTTT.

The V and J genes are TRBV29-1 and TRBJ1-1; tentatively, D is TRBD1 (6 bases). Germline CDR1 is SQVTM and CDR2 is ANQGSEA. V shed 3 bases and J shed 1 base, with 12 bases lying between them. The CDR3 is 14 residues long. The CDR3: CSVDSSTGNTEAFF. CDR3 nucleotide sequence: TGCAGCGTTGATTCTTCGACAGGGAACACTGAAGCTTTCTTT.

The table lists this clonotype with a few counts. The chain carries TRBV6-6 and TRBJ2-7; 8 positions agree with TRBD1. Looked up from germline, CDR1 is MNHNY and CDR2 is SVGAGI (reference sequence). V shed 7 bases, J shed 0 bases, and the junction held 5 bases outside the gene matches. This CDR3 is built from 14 residues. In DNA, the CDR3 is TGTGCCAGCATGGTAGGACAGGGCTCCTACGAGCAGTACTTC. Protein: CASMVGQGSYEQYF.

This chain joins TRBV20-1 and TRBJ2-7, with D perhaps being TRBD1 or TRBD2 (5 bases each). The better agreement between TRBJ2-5 and the DNA end casts doubt on the J call. CDR1 and CDR2 from the germline V gene are DFQATT and SNEGSKA (reference sequence). This CDR3 comprises 13 residues. The CDR3 DNA is TGCAGTGCTTACACCGGGACGGAAGAGACCCAGTACTTC. Amino acid sequence: CSAYTGTEETQYF.

This clonotype has a single count. The V gene is TRBV10-3, the J gene TRBJ2-1; TRBD1 aligns across 10 bases. J was trimmed by 2 bases and V by 2 bases; bases with no gene match: 0. Germline CDR1 and CDR2: ENHRY and SYGVKD. This CDR3 comprises 15 residues. In DNA form, the CDR3 reads TGTGCCATCAGTGAGGGGACAGGGGCCTACAATGAGCAGTTCTTC. Translating it yields CAISEGTGAYNEQFF.